Given below is one TCR beta chain in context. Generated by immunoSEQ multiplex PCR, the TCRdb table keeps only in-frame clones and is missing some. The data contain about 130,000 clones, more than 85% of them singletons. The data stem from a study of control samples from healthy donors and cancer patients. The germline V gene encodes CDR1 SGHKS and CDR2 YYEKEE (reference sequence). The CDR3 covers 13 residues. V was clipped by 3 bases and J by 0 bases, with 6 bases between them. This sequence was found in a man aged 18 to 29 in good health. V is TRBV5-5 and J is TRBJ1-1; no clear D gene. The material sequenced was blood. The DNA of the CDR3 is TGTGCCAGCAGCTATTACTTGAACACTGAAGCTTTCTTT. Protein sequence: CASSYYLNTEAFF.